The TCR beta chain under discussion was sequenced for a study of OX40 agonist ivuxolimab in advanced cancers. Across the study: Patients with prior anti-PD-1, anti-PD-L1 or anti-CTLA-4 therapy were eligible; approximately 40% had some.

Repertoires were generated with immunoSEQ multiplex PCR, while TCRdb's copy carries only in-frame clones and drops some. The repertoire holds about 25,000 clones, around 86% seen once, with over 35% in the top ten. The germline gives CDR1 LGHNA, CDR2 YNFKEQ. V shed 8 bases and J 2 bases; nucleotides not matched to a gene: 3. The CDR3 is 12 residues long. This sample comprised CD4+ or CD8+ T cells sorted from blood, obtained in a trial of the OX40 agonist ivuxolimab. This receptor was taken from an adult with an advanced solid tumor such as melanoma, head and neck, liver or kidney cancer. The chain couples TRBV4-2 to TRBJ2-7; 7 positions agree with TRBD2. CDR3 coding DNA: TGTGCCAGCCGCGGACTAGCCTACGAGCAGTACTTC. Protein: CASRGLAYEQYF.